The 21 T cell receptor beta chains given below trace back to one sample, sequenced in a study of beta chain features in type 1 diabetes. No cognate antigen is known for these TCRs. Study findings and constraints: For Type 1 diabetes patients, all four CD4+ subsets carried TCRB CDR3s that were moderately but significantly shorter.

As every portion of the isolated RNA was reverse transcribed, the sequencing read expressed TCRB transcripts. Generated by immunoSEQ multiplex PCR, the TCRdb table keeps only in-frame clones and is missing some. Here the sample spans hundreds of thousands of clones, 7% to 10% being singletons. Sequencing used central memory CD4+ T cells from blood. Source of these receptors: a man aged 25 to 40 with type 1 diabetes.

The chain combines TRBV7-6 with TRBJ2-7; D is possibly TRBD1 or TRBD2 (5 bases each). CDR3 length: 13 residues. Trimming took off 1 base at V and 5 bases at J, with 9 bases between the two ends. Per germline, CDR1 SGHVS and CDR2 FNYEAQ. CDR3 loop: CASSLGDLDEQYF. For the CDR3, the DNA is TGTGCCAGCAGCTTAGGGGACCTGGACGAGCAGTACTTC.

The V gene is TRBV4-3, the J gene TRBJ2-7; a possible D gene is TRBD1 (6 bases). The CDR3 is 14 amino acids. Trimming left V 4 bases short and J 2 bases short, with 12 bases between. Germline CDR1 LGHNA, CDR2 YSLEER. CDR3 sequence reads: CASSPDSITYEQYF. The CDR3 coding sequence is TGCGCCAGCAGCCCGGACAGCATAACCTACGAGCAGTACTTC.

The rearrangement links TRBV18 to TRBJ2-3, with 7 bases lining up with TRBD2. The V gene's germline CDR1 is KGHSH and CDR2 LQKENI. This CDR3 region has 15 residues. The J segment lost 5 bases and the V segment lost 10 bases, leaving 15 bases of the junction unmatched. The CDR3 DNA sequence: TGTGCCACCCAGCAGCGGTCGGGAGGTGGAGATACGCAGTATTTT. It codes for CATQQRSGGGDTQYF.

A remark on this clone: The germline gene is not matched at one end of the junction; a read error may be the cause. This rearrangement joins TRBV19 to TRBJ2-5; D is perhaps TRBD1 (6 bases). The CDR3 totals 15 residues. Germline V gives CDR1 LNHDA, CDR2 SQIVND (reference sequence). The DNA for the CDR3 is TGCGCCAGCCGAGGCAGGGGCCAGAGACAAGAGACCCAGTACTTC. Its protein product is CASRGRGQRQETQYF.

This clone has only a few counts. The CDR3 sequence: CSVRGQGVNGYTF. The CDR3 DNA reads as TGCAGCGTTCGAGGACAGGGTGTAAATGGCTACACCTTC. The rearrangement joins TRBV29-1 to TRBJ1-2; 8 bases are shared with TRBD1. The CDR3 is 13 residues long. V was clipped by 5 bases and J by 6 bases; unmatched bases: 8. The germline CDR1 and CDR2 sequences are SQVTM and ANQGSEA.

In its sample, this clone was seen a few times. J is TRBJ2-5 and V is TRBV6-5; D uncertain. Germline V gives CDR1 MNHEY, CDR2 SVGAGI. The CDR3 extends over 11 amino acids. Between the trimmed V and J ends, which lost 2 bases and 6 bases, there was a span of 4 bases. CDR3 region: CASSYKQTQYF. CDR3 DNA sequence: TGTGCCAGCAGTTACAAGCAGACCCAGTACTTC.

This clone was counted at least ten times. The rearrangement joins TRBV7-2 to TRBJ1-6; possibly TRBD1 for D (5 bases). Looked up from germline, CDR1 is SGHTA and CDR2 is FQGNSA. The CDR3 has 15 amino acids. V shed 5 bases and J shed 5 bases, with 13 bases lying between them. CDR3 sequence (DNA): TGTGCCAGCAGCCCACCACAGGCACATAATTCACCCCTCCACTTT. Its protein product is CASSPPQAHNSPLHF.

In its sample, this clone was seen many times. This chain connects TRBV11-2 to TRBJ2-2; D possibly corresponds to TRBD1 (5 bases). The V gene's germline CDR1 is SGHAT and CDR2 FQNNGV. The CDR3 extends over 12 amino acids. Between the trimmed V and J ends, which lost 9 bases and 3 bases, there was a span of 8 bases. CDR3: CASLGDTGELFF. CDR3 nucleotide sequence: TGTGCCAGTCTAGGGGACACCGGGGAGCTGTTTTTT.

The genes are TRBV6-1 and TRBJ1-1; 10 nucleotides align to TRBD1. Looked up from germline, CDR1 is MNHNS and CDR2 is SASEGT. V lost 5 bases, J lost 5 bases, and 8 bases stayed unmatched. CDR3 length: 15 residues. The CDR3 loop reads CASSSGTGAGTEAFF. Here the CDR3 DNA reads TGTGCCAGCAGTTCCGGGACAGGGGCCGGGACTGAAGCTTTCTTT.

CDR3 sequence: CASGSGGVYTDTQYF. CDR3 bases: TGTGCCAGCGGTTCCGGGGGGGTTTACACAGATACGCAGTATTTT. The J gene is TRBJ2-3, the V gene TRBV9; 8 bases line up with TRBD2. Trimming cost V 7 bases and J 2 bases; bases outside gene matches: 9. The CDR3 spans 15 residues. Germline CDR1 and CDR2: SGDLS and YYNGEE.

This clone was found a few times. The chain uses TRBV19 and TRBJ2-7, with no clear D. The CDR3 length is 12 residues. Germline CDR1 LNHDA, CDR2 SQIVND (reference sequence). V was shortened by 8 bases and J by 5 bases, with 13 bases between the two germline ends. The CDR3 DNA is TGTGCCAGTGGGGATCGGAGCCACGAGCAGTACTTC. Translation gives CASGDRSHEQYF.

The chain employs TRBV20-1 and TRBJ1-2, with no clear D. Germline CDR1 is DFQATT and CDR2 is SNEGSKA (reference sequence). V lost 3 bases and J 5 bases, leaving 4 bases between the germline ends. The CDR3 extends over 10 amino acids. DNA for the CDR3: TGCAGTGCTAGTCATTATGGCTACACCTTC. Translation: CSASHYGYTF.

This clone was found a few times. This chain uses TRBV5-1 with TRBJ2-3; unclear D gene. This CDR3 region has 16 residues. Trimming removed 0 bases at V and 1 base at J, with 12 bases between. Germline loops: CDR1 SGHRS, CDR2 YFSETQ. The CDR3 sequence: CASSLVPASGTDTQYF. CDR3 sequence (DNA): TGCGCCAGCAGCTTGGTTCCGGCAAGCGGCACAGATACGCAGTATTTT. The full variable domain, its missing parts supplied by reference TRBV5-1 and TRBJ2-3, is KAGVTQTPRYLIKTRGQQVTLSCSPISGHRSVSWYQQTPGQGLQFLFEYFSETQRNKGNFPGRFSGRQFSNSRSEMNVSTLELGDSALYLCASSLVPASGTDTQYFGPGTRLTVL.

This clone showed up just a few times. The genes are TRBV5-4 and TRBJ2-1, with 14 bases that match TRBD2. This CDR3 contains 18 residues. J gave up 2 bases and V 4 bases, and 8 bases lay outside the gene matches. Germline V lookup: CDR1 SGHNT, CDR2 YYREEE (reference sequence). As DNA, the CDR3 is TGTGCCAGCAGCCCTGCCGCGACTAGCGGGGGGGCCTACAATGAGCAGTTCTTC. Protein product: CASSPAATSGGAYNEQFF.

In its sample, this clone was seen a few times. Other nucleotide sequences from this sample produce the same CDR3. The chain couples TRBV18 to TRBJ2-7, with 8 bases lining up with TRBD1. The CDR3 totals 13 residues. The germline V gene has CDR1 KGHSH and CDR2 LQKENI. Losses at the gene ends were 6 bases for V and 3 bases for J; bases not matched to a gene: 4. The CDR3 protein is CASSPGTGYEQYF. The CDR3 region has the DNA TGTGCCAGCTCTCCCGGGACAGGCTACGAGCAGTACTTC. The entire variable domain, with the rest obtained from reference TRBV18 and TRBJ2-7, is as follows: NAGVMQNPRHLVRRRGQEARLRCSPMKGHSHVYWYRQLPEEGLKFMVYLQKENIIDESGMPKERFSAEFPKEGPSILRIQQVVRGDSAAYFCASSPGTGYEQYFGPGTRLTVT.

This clone was counted a few times. The chain links TRBV6-5 to TRBJ2-7; D unclear. This CDR3 is built from 15 residues. With 6 bases removed from V and 0 bases from J, the gap between germline ends came to 15 bases. Germline V gene data show CDR1 as MNHEY and CDR2 as SVGAGI. The CDR3 reads CASSYTTRDSYEQYF. In nucleotides, the CDR3 is TGTGCCAGCAGCTACACAACACGAGACTCCTACGAGCAGTACTTC.

This chain uses TRBV7-8 with TRBJ2-1, with D unresolved. Germline lookup yields CDR1 SGHVS and CDR2 FQNEAQ. Between the trimmed V and J ends, which lost 3 bases and 5 bases, there was a span of 8 bases. The CDR3 totals 13 residues. The CDR3 protein is CASSFGRDNEQFF. DNA for the CDR3: TGTGCCAGCAGCTTCGGCCGGGACAATGAGCAGTTCTTC.

This clone was counted a few times. This chain links TRBV15 with TRBJ1-5; D gene ambiguous. CDR3 length: 13 amino acids. Looked up from germline, CDR1 is LNHNV and CDR2 is YYDKDF (reference sequence). Trimming took off 3 bases at V and 4 bases at J, with 7 bases between the two ends. The CDR3 spells CATSRNRNQPQHF. The CDR3 nucleotides are TGTGCCACCAGCAGGAACAGAAATCAGCCCCAGCATTTT. The complete variable domain, with remaining parts taken from reference TRBV15 and TRBJ1-5, reads DAMVIQNPRYQVTQFGKPVTLSCSQTLNHNVMYWYQQKSSQAPKLLFHYYDKDFNNEADTPDNFQSRRPNTSFCFLDIRSPGLGDTAMYLCATSRNRNQPQHFGDGTRLSIL.

The chain carries TRBV11-2 and TRBJ2-7; 8 nucleotides align to TRBD1. In germline, CDR1 is SGHAT, CDR2 FQNNGV. The CDR3 is 16 amino acids. The ends lost 1 base at V and 3 bases at J; junction bases unmatched: 8. As DNA, the CDR3 is TGTGCCAGCAGCTTAGCATTTGGTACAGGGGGCTACGAGCAGTACTTC. Protein sequence: CASSLAFGTGGYEQYF.

The chain carries TRBV25-1 and TRBJ2-1; a weak D match, TRBD2 (5 bases). Trimming stripped 3 bases from V and 4 bases from J, with 13 bases between. The CDR3 has 15 amino acids. The germline V gene has CDR1 MGHDK and CDR2 SYGVNS. The CDR3 spells CASSDLRVTYNEQFF. The CDR3 DNA follows: TGTGCCAGCAGTGATTTGAGGGTTACTTACAATGAGCAGTTCTTC.

This clone occurred a few times. The J gene is TRBJ2-5, the V gene TRBV11-2; 7 positions match TRBD1. This CDR3 is 16 amino acids long. With V trimmed by 5 bases and J by 2 bases, 11 bases remained unmatched. Per the germline V gene, CDR1 is SGHAT and CDR2 is FQNNGV. CDR3 sequence: CASSRPKGTAQETQYF. Written as DNA, the CDR3 is TGTGCCAGCAGCCGACCCAAAGGGACAGCTCAAGAGACCCAGTACTTC.